The clone carrying this T cell receptor beta chain is judged medium-sized. Its antigen is undetermined. Libraries were prepared by immunoSEQ multiplex PCR; TCRdb keeps only in-frame clonotypes and omits some of them. The sample has 10,000 to 15,000 clones, around 84% seen once. The CDR3 loop spans 14 amino acids. Germline CDR1 reads LNHDA; CDR2 reads SQIVND (reference sequence). Trimming pared 3 bases from V and 4 bases from J, leaving 12 bases between. The sample originates from a study of T cells in localized non-small cell lung cancer. Study results and caveats: Among the tissues sampled, uninvolved adjacent lung had the highest T cell clonality, above tumor. Longer overall survival was associated with a higher density of T cells in the blood. Only one tumor region was sequenced, so heterogeneity remains possible. Out of the top 100 tumor clones, a median 57 were seen in adjacent lung.

The sample here was peripheral blood, taken before any cancer treatment. The V and J genes are TRBV19 and TRBJ1-2; D possibly corresponds to TRBD1 (5 bases). This receptor was taken from a male donor aged 60 or over with stage III lung adenocarcinoma. In DNA, the CDR3 is TGTGCCAGTAGTATGAGGGGCGCGCCCTATGGCTACACCTTC. Translation: CASSMRGAPYGYTF.